This T cell receptor (beta chain) is from a study of T cells in women clearing cervical HPV infection. The repertoire was sequenced with immunoSEQ multiplex PCR; TCRdb's copy has only in-frame clones and lacks some. This sample's table reports about 26,000 clones. All donors had a single incident cervical HPV16 infection, not prevalent. As to this clone: Read sequence stops 3 residues before the CDR3 end, and the germline J gene provides the missing end.

The CDR3 loop spans 12 amino acids. V lost 1 base and J 7 bases, leaving 8 bases between the germline ends. Germline V gives CDR1 DFQATT, CDR2 SNEGSKA (reference sequence). V is TRBV20-1 and J is TRBJ2-1; D is perhaps TRBD2 (5 bases). What was sequenced was blood buffy coat. The receptor's source is a woman between 18 and 70 years old with a cervical HPV16 infection that either progressed to CIN3+ or cleared (not recorded which). CDR3 DNA, as far as it was read: TGCAGTGCTAGAGTTCCGGGGAATGAG. This translates into CSARVPGNE. The complete CDR3 reads CSARVPGNEQFF.